This TCR beta chain was captured by sequencing in a study of Graves' ophthalmopathy and Graves' hyperthyroidism. Being free of ophthalmopathy for 18 months of follow-up defined stable hyperthyroidism. This clonotype was recorded many times. The authors amplified TCR beta CDR3 regions, and they did so from RNA transcripts for repertoire sequencing. RT-PCR with HTBI primers came first, then second-round multiplex PCR. TCRdb recomputed calls from the multiplex PCR reads with MiXCR, one row per CDR3 protein. The sample comprises hundreds of thousands of distinct CDR3 sequences, 20% to 25% of which are singletons, and about 6.6% rests with the top ten. The CDR3 runs 15 residues. The germline V gene has CDR1 SGHDN and CDR2 FVKESK. Trimming pared 1 base from V and 6 bases from J, leaving 16 bases between.

The sequencing sample was made of peripheral blood. The receptor was isolated from a woman aged 18-29 years with stable Graves' hyperthyroidism. Some clones in this sample may be carry-over from other donors' samples. The chain has TRBV14 and TRBJ2-7; the D is unclear. The CDR3 DNA reads as TGTGCCAGCAGCCAAGTTCTCGTAAGGGTGGGCGAGCAGTACTTC. Amino acid sequence: CASSQVLVRVGEQYF.